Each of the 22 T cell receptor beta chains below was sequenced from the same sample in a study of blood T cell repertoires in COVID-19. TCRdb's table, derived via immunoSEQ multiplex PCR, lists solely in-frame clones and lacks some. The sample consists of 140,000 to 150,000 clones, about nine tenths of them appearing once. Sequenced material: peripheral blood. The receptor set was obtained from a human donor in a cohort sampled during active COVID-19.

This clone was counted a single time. The DNA for the CDR3 is TGTGCCAGCAGTGAAGGCGCCTATAATTCACCCCTCCACTTT. Its protein product is CASSEGAYNSPLHF. This rearrangement joins TRBV6-1 to TRBJ1-6; D gene unclear. Trimming pared 1 base from V and 2 bases from J, leaving 3 bases between. The germline V gene has CDR1 MNHNS and CDR2 SASEGT. This CDR3 contains 14 residues.

CDR3 sequence reads: CASRPGQGVSSPLHF. DNA for the CDR3: TGTGCCAGCAGGCCGGGACAGGGAGTGAGTTCACCCCTCCACTTT. The V call is TRBV6-5, the J call TRBJ1-6, with 9 bases fitting TRBD1. CDR3 length: 15 amino acids. CDR1 MNHEY and CDR2 SVGAGI come from the germline V gene. The J segment lost 9 bases and the V segment lost 6 bases, leaving 9 bases of the junction unmatched.

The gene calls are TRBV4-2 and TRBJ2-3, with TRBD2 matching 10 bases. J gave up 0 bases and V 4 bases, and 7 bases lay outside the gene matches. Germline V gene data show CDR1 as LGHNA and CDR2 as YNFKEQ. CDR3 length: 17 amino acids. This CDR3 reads CASSPRTSGASTDTQYF. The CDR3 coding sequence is TGTGCCAGCAGCCCTAGGACTAGCGGAGCTAGCACAGATACGCAGTATTTT.

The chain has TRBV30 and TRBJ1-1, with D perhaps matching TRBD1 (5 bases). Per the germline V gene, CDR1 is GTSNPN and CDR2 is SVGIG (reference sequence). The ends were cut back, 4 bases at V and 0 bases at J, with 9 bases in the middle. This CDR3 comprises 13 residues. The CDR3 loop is CAWTGHMNTEAFF. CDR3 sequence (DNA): TGTGCCTGGACCGGACACATGAACACTGAAGCTTTCTTT.

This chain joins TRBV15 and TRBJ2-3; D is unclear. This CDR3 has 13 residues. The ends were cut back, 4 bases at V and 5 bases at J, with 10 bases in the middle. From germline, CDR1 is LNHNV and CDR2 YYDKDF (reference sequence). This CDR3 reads CATSTFVVDTQYF. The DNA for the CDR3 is TGTGCCACCAGCACCTTCGTCGTAGATACGCAGTATTTT.

CDR3 in DNA: TGTGCCAGCAGCCTTCGCACCGGGGAGCTGTTTTTT. It encodes CASSLRTGELFF. V gene TRBV11-3 combines with J gene TRBJ2-2, with D unresolved. Trimming left V 5 bases short and J 4 bases short, with 5 bases between. The CDR3 sequence is 12 residues long. In germline, CDR1 is SGHNT, CDR2 YENEEA.

This CDR3 is CASSLVSGRSGELFF. Written as DNA, the CDR3 is TGCGCCAGCAGCTTGGTTAGCGGGAGATCCGGGGAGCTGTTTTTT. The chain employs TRBV5-1 and TRBJ2-2, with 9 bases matching TRBD2. Germline CDR1 SGHRS, CDR2 YFSETQ. The CDR3 length is 15 residues. The V and J ends lost 0 bases and 6 bases, in that order; junction bases with no gene match: 3.

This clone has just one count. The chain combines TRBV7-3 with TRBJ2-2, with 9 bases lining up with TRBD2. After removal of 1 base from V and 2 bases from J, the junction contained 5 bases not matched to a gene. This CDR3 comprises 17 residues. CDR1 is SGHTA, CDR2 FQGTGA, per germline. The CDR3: CASSLMGTSTNTGELFF. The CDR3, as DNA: TGTGCCAGCAGCTTAATGGGGACTAGCACAAACACCGGGGAGCTGTTTTTT.

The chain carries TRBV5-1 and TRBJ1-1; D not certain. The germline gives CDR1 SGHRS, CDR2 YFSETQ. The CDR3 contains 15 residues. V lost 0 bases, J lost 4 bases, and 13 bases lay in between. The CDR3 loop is CASSLGVVRGTEAFF. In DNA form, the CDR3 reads TGCGCCAGCAGCTTGGGAGTGGTAAGAGGCACTGAAGCTTTCTTT.

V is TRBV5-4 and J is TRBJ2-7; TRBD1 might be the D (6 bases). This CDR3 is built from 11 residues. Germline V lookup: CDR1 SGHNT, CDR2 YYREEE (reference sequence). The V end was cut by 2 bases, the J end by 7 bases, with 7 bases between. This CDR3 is CASSFQGEQYF. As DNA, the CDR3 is TGTGCCAGCAGCTTCCAGGGGGAGCAGTACTTC.

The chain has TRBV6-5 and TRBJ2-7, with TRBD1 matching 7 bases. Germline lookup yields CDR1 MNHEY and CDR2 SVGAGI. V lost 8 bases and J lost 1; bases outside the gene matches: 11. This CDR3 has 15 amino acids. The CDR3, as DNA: TGTGCCAGCCGACGTGAGGGGGCGCCTTCCTACGAGCAGTACTTC. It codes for CASRREGAPSYEQYF.

CDR3 sequence reads: CASSLGLAGGYEQYF. Here the CDR3 DNA reads TGTGCCAGCAGCTTGGGACTAGCGGGAGGTTACGAGCAGTACTTC. The chain links TRBV5-4 to TRBJ2-7; TRBD2 aligns across 13 bases. Germline V CDR1 and CDR2: SGHNT, YYREEE (reference sequence). J lost 4 bases, V lost 0 bases, and 1 base had no gene match. The CDR3 contains 15 residues.

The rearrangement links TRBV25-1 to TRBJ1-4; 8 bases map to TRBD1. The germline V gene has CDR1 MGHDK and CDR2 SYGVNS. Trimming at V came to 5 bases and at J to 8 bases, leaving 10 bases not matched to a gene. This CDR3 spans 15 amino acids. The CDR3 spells CASSPRTGLHEKLFF. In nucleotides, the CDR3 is TGTGCCAGCAGTCCAAGGACAGGGCTACACGAAAAACTGTTTTTT.

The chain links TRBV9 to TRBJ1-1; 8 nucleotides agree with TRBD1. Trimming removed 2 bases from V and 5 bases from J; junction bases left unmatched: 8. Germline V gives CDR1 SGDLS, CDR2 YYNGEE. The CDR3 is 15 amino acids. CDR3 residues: CASSVPTGDVTEAFF. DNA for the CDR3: TGTGCCAGCAGCGTCCCGACAGGGGACGTAACTGAAGCTTTCTTT. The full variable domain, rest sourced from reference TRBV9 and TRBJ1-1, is DSGVTQTPKHLITATGQRVTLRCSPRSGDLSVYWYQQSLDQGLQFLIQYYNGEERAKGNILERFSAQQFPDLHSELNLSSLELGDSALYFCASSVPTGDVTEAFFGQGTRLTVV.

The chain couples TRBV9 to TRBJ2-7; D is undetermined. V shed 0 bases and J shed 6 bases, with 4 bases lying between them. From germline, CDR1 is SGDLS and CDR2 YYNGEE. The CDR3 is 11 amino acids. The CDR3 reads CASSVAVEQYF. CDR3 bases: TGTGCCAGCAGCGTAGCGGTCGAGCAGTACTTC. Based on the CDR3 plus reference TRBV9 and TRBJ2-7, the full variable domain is DSGVTQTPKHLITATGQRVTLRCSPRSGDLSVYWYQQSLDQGLQFLIQYYNGEERAKGNILERFSAQQFPDLHSELNLSSLELGDSALYFCASSVAVEQYFGPGTRLTVT.

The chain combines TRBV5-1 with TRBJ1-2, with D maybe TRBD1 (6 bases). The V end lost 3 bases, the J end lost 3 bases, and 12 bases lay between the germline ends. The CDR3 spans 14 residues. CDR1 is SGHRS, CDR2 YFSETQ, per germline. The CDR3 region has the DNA TGCGCCAGCAGCTACGGACAGATCGACTATGGCTACACCTTC. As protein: CASSYGQIDYGYTF.

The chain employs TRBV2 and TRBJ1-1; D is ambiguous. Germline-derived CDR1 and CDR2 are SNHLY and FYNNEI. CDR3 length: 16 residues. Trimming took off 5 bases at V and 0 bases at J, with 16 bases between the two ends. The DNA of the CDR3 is TGTGCCAGCAGTCGCGAGGGAGGACGGTTGAACACTGAAGCTTTCTTT. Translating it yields CASSREGGRLNTEAFF.

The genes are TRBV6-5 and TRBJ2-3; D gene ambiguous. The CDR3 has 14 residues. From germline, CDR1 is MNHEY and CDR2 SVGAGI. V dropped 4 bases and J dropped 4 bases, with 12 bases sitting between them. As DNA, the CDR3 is TGTGCCAGCAGTTCACAGAGTTTCGCAGATACGCAGTATTTT. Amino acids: CASSSQSFADTQYF.

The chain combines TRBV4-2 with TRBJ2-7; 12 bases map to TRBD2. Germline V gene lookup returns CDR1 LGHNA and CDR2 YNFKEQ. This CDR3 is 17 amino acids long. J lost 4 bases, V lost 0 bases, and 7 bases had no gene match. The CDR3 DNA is TGTGCCAGCAGCCAAGATGAGCTAGCGGGAGGGCCTTACGAGCAGTACTTC. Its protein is CASSQDELAGGPYEQYF.

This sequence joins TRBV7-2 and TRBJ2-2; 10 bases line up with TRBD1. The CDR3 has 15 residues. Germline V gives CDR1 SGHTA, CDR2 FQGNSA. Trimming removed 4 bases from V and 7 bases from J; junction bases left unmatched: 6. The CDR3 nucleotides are TGTGCCAGCAGCTACCGACAGGGGGCGGTCGGGGAGCTGTTTTTT. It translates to CASSYRQGAVGELFF.

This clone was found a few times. Here the CDR3 reads CASSRDRGDTGELFF. The CDR3 region has the DNA TGTGCCAGCAGCCGGGACAGGGGTGACACCGGGGAGCTGTTTTTT. The chain carries TRBV7-3 and TRBJ2-2, with 10 bases lining up with TRBD1. V lost 5 bases and J lost 3; bases outside the gene matches: 3. This CDR3 comprises 15 residues. Germline CDR1 SGHTA, CDR2 FQGTGA. The full variable domain, its missing parts supplied by reference TRBV7-3 and TRBJ2-2, is GAGVSQTPSNKVTEKGKYVELRCDPISGHTALYWYRQSLGQGPEFLIYFQGTGAADDSGLPNDRFFAVRPEGSVSTLKIQRTERGDSAVYLCASSRDRGDTGELFFGEGSRLTVL.

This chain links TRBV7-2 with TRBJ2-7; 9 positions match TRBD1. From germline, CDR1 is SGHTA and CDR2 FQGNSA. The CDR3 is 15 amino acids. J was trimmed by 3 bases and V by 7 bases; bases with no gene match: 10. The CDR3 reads CASTMIPGQGYEQYF. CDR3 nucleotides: TGTGCCAGCACCATGATACCGGGACAGGGCTACGAGCAGTACTTC.